This T cell receptor (beta chain) was captured by sequencing in a study of blood T cell repertoires in COVID-19. Study-level background: Samples came from the United States, Italy and Spain, spanning acute and convalescent COVID-19. T cells, B-cell-depleted T cells, or PBMCs provided the cDNA or gDNA that served as material.

In the source study's methods: Estimation of nucleated cell counts relied on the amplification of reference gene primers. The assay was immunoSEQ multiplex PCR, and TCRdb's table has in-frame clones only and misses some. D and trimming were read from the DNA, whereas the V and J calls and clone size are those reported in that table. The sample holds about 70,000 clones, roughly 77% seen once. This clonotype was sampled from a woman aged 70-85 years with acute or convalescent COVID-19. Specimen: peripheral blood.

The CDR3 DNA is TGTGCCAGCAGCATGACTAGCCGGGAGACCCAGTACTTC. Translation gives CASSMTSRETQYF. The J gene is TRBJ2-5, the V gene TRBV12-3 or TRBV12-4; 7 nucleotides line up with TRBD2. The ends lost 6 bases at V and 5 bases at J; junction bases unmatched: 6. This CDR3 contains 13 residues.